This T cell receptor beta chain was retrieved from a study of CD8 T cell repertoires and HIV-1 epitope variants. Study information: Twenty-five autologous and known Gag and Nef epitope variant peptides each stimulated T cells separately.

A remark on this clone: As yet, its antigen is unknown.

The method was immunoSEQ multiplex PCR; TCRdb's version includes in-frame clones alone and lacks a portion of them. The sample gives 6,000 or so clones, around 60% of which show up once; less than 50% is in the top ten. V shed 3 bases, J shed 4 bases, and the junction held 8 bases outside the gene matches. The CDR3 length is 16 residues. CDR1 and CDR2 from the germline V gene are SGDLS and YYNGEE. The chain joins TRBV9 to TRBJ2-1; 9 bases line up with TRBD1. Sample: cultured CD8+ T cells derived from PBMCs. The sequence derives from a male donor with HIV. CDR3 amino acids: CASSATGTGIYNEQFF. The CDR3, as DNA: TGTGCCAGCAGCGCGACCGGGACAGGGATTTACAATGAGCAGTTCTTC.